This entry describes one T cell receptor (beta chain). The sample belongs to a study of T cells in women clearing cervical HPV infection. About the research overall: Controls were women whose single incident HPV16 infection cleared within 12 months without precancer or cancer. Case blood drawn at lesion detection; control blood after infection cleared. Case blood was drawn a median around 150 days after lesion detection. Only a few women had HLA typing results available.

The table came from immunoSEQ multiplex PCR; TCRdb's copy has only in-frame clones and leaves some out. The sample includes about 16,000 clones. This receptor was identified in a woman between 18 and 70 years old with a cervical HPV16 infection that either progressed to CIN3+ or cleared (not recorded which). The sample comprised blood buffy coat.

The CDR3 DNA, read in part, is TGTGCCAGCAGCGCTCCGGGACAGGGACTTAGTCGCGGTTCACCA. This translates into CASSAPGQGLSRGSP. The complete CDR3 protein is CASSAPGQGLSRGSPLFF. The chain couples TRBV7-8 to TRBJ1-4; 9 bases agree with TRBD1. The read ends 3 residues shy of where the CDR3 ends; the end is completed using the germline J gene. Germline V gene data show CDR1 as SGHVS and CDR2 as FQNEAQ. The CDR3 sequence is 18 residues long.